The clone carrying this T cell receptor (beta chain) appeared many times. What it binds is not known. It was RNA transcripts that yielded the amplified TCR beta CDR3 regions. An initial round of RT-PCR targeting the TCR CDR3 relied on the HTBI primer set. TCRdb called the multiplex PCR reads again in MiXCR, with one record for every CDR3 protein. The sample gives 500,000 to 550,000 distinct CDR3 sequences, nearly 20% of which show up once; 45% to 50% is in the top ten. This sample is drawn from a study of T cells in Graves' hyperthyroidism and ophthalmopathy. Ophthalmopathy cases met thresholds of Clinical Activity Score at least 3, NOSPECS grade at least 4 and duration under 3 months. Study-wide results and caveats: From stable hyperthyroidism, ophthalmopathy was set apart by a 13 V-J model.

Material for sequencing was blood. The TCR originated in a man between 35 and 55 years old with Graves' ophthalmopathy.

CDR3 in DNA: TGTGCCAGCAGTTTAGCGCTAGGGACAGGGATGACTTTCTTT. Translated, it gives CASSLALGTGMTFF. The chain employs TRBV12-3 or TRBV12-4 and TRBJ1-1, with 9 bases matching TRBD1. The length of the CDR3 is 14 residues. V lost 0 bases and J lost 12; bases outside the gene matches: 8.